The rows below give T cell receptor beta chains drawn from one sample of a study of T cell changes during pregnancy in multiple sclerosis. Repertoires were generated with immunoSEQ multiplex PCR, while TCRdb's copy carries only in-frame clones and drops some. This table holds around 74,000 clones, roughly nine tenths found once. The source was peripheral blood, collected before pregnancy. Every receptor here comes from a female donor with multiple sclerosis, enrolled in a pregnancy study. Each CDR3 is given with its conserved first and last residue. D genes are given only for firm matches. Not all rows give a size; the values are once, few, many and, for expanded clones, a class.

j_call: TRBJ1-2; clone_size: .; d_call: TRBD1; v_call: TRBV4-2; cdr3_aa: CASSQPRQGASNYGYTF; cdr3_nt: TGTGCCAGCAGCCAGCCTCGACAGGGGGCCTCTAACTATGGCTACACCTTC
j_call: TRBJ1-2; clone_size: .; d_call: TRBD1; v_call: TRBV19; cdr3_aa: CASSNMGQINYGYTF; cdr3_nt: TGTGCCAGTAGTAATATGGGACAGATAAACTATGGCTACACCTTC
j_call: TRBJ2-3; clone_size: .; d_call: .; v_call: TRBV25-1; cdr3_aa: CASSGATDTQYF; cdr3_nt: TGTGCCAGCAGTGGAGCCACAGATACGCAGTATTTT
j_call: TRBJ2-1; clone_size: once; d_call: .; v_call: TRBV7-3; cdr3_aa: CASSLGDGRAYNEQFF; cdr3_nt: TGTGCCAGCAGCTTAGGTGACGGCAGGGCCTACAATGAGCAGTTCTTC
j_call: TRBJ1-2; clone_size: .; d_call: TRBD1; v_call: TRBV5-6; cdr3_aa: CASSWGTGSWDYGYTF; cdr3_nt: TGTGCCAGCAGCTGGGGGACAGGGTCATGGGACTATGGCTACACCTTC
j_call: TRBJ1-4; clone_size: .; d_call: .; v_call: TRBV29-1; cdr3_aa: CSVRGGGNEKLFF; cdr3_nt: TGCAGCGTGAGGGGAGGAGGTAATGAAAAACTGTTTTTT
j_call: TRBJ1-2; clone_size: .; d_call: .; v_call: TRBV6-1; cdr3_aa: CASSEGGALMGGGYTF; cdr3_nt: TGTGCCAGCAGTGAAGGAGGGGCCCTGATGGGAGGTGGCTACACCTTC
j_call: TRBJ2-7; clone_size: .; d_call: .; v_call: TRBV7-9; cdr3_aa: CASSLEARGDEQYF; cdr3_nt: TGTGCCAGCAGCTTAGAGGCCAGGGGAGACGAGCAGTACTTC
j_call: TRBJ2-2; clone_size: .; d_call: TRBD2; v_call: TRBV6-1; cdr3_aa: CASSVGLADTGELFF; cdr3_nt: TGTGCCAGCAGTGTCGGACTAGCTGACACCGGGGAGCTGTTTTTT
j_call: TRBJ2-3; clone_size: .; d_call: .; v_call: TRBV5-1; cdr3_aa: CASSFSGRTNTDTQYF; cdr3_nt: TGCGCCAGCAGCTTTAGTGGGAGGACTAACACAGATACGCAGTATTTT
j_call: TRBJ2-1; clone_size: .; d_call: .; v_call: TRBV12-5; cdr3_aa: CASGLSPTSHNEQFF; cdr3_nt: TGTGCTAGTGGTTTGTCCCCTACGTCCCACAATGAGCAGTTCTTC
j_call: TRBJ2-7; clone_size: .; d_call: TRBD1; v_call: TRBV6-1; cdr3_aa: CASRGAGTGSYEQYF; cdr3_nt: TGTGCCAGCAGGGGCGCTGGGACAGGGTCCTACGAGCAGTACTTC
j_call: TRBJ1-4; clone_size: .; d_call: TRBD1; v_call: TRBV27; cdr3_aa: CASSSAGTGDEKLFF; cdr3_nt: TGTGCCAGCAGTTCCGCCGGGACAGGGGATGAAAAACTGTTTTTT
j_call: TRBJ2-7; clone_size: .; d_call: TRBD1; v_call: TRBV11-2; cdr3_aa: CASSVRTGALLEYEQYF; cdr3_nt: TGTGCCAGCAGCGTAAGGACAGGGGCTTTGTTAGAGTACGAGCAGTACTTC
j_call: TRBJ2-2; clone_size: .; d_call: TRBD2; v_call: TRBV6-5; cdr3_aa: CASSYGGAGELFF; cdr3_nt: TGTGCCAGCAGCTACGGGGGGGCCGGGGAGCTGTTTTTT
j_call: TRBJ2-1; clone_size: .; d_call: TRBD2; v_call: TRBV25-1; cdr3_aa: CASDSGSNYNEQFF; cdr3_nt: TGTGCCAGCGATAGCGGGAGTAACTACAATGAGCAGTTCTTC
j_call: TRBJ2-5; clone_size: .; d_call: TRBD2; v_call: TRBV18; cdr3_aa: CASSTEREGYRTQYF; cdr3_nt: TGTGCCAGCTCAACCGAGAGGGAGGGCTATCGGACCCAGTACTTC
j_call: TRBJ2-2; clone_size: .; d_call: .; v_call: TRBV5-8; cdr3_aa: CASKQGIYTGELFF; cdr3_nt: TGTGCCAGCAAGCAGGGGATATACACCGGGGAGCTGTTTTTT
j_call: TRBJ2-1; clone_size: .; d_call: TRBD2; v_call: TRBV11-3; cdr3_aa: CASSSTSGRANEQFF; cdr3_nt: TGTGCCAGCAGCTCCACGAGCGGGAGGGCCAATGAGCAGTTCTTC
j_call: TRBJ1-4; clone_size: large; d_call: .; v_call: TRBV21-1; cdr3_aa: CASSKVPGEKLFF; cdr3_nt: TGTGCCAGCAGCAAAGTCCCAGGTGAAAAACTGTTTTTT
j_call: TRBJ1-1; clone_size: .; d_call: TRBD1; v_call: TRBV27; cdr3_aa: CASSLSGQGANEAFF; cdr3_nt: TGTGCCAGCAGTTTATCGGGACAGGGGGCTAATGAAGCTTTCTTT
j_call: TRBJ1-1; clone_size: few; d_call: .; v_call: TRBV9; cdr3_aa: CASSVAVAGRESEAFF; cdr3_nt: TGTGCCAGCAGCGTAGCGGTGGCAGGGAGGGAGAGTGAAGCTTTCTTT
j_call: TRBJ1-1; clone_size: few; d_call: .; v_call: TRBV12-5; cdr3_aa: CALGVSDSEAFF; cdr3_nt: TGTGCTCTCGGTGTGAGTGATTCTGAAGCTTTCTTT
j_call: TRBJ1-1; clone_size: .; d_call: .; v_call: TRBV27; cdr3_aa: CASSPESGSSTLSTEAFF; cdr3_nt: TGTGCCAGCAGTCCGGAAAGCGGGAGCTCGACCTTGAGCACTGAAGCTTTCTTT
j_call: TRBJ1-4; clone_size: .; d_call: .; v_call: TRBV10-3; cdr3_aa: CATHAQRGEKLFF; cdr3_nt: TGTGCCACCCATGCCCAAAGAGGGGAAAAACTGTTTTTT
j_call: TRBJ1-1; clone_size: .; d_call: TRBD1; v_call: TRBV19; cdr3_aa: CASTVDRVKTEAFF; cdr3_nt: TGTGCCAGTACCGTGGACAGGGTGAAGACTGAAGCTTTCTTT
j_call: TRBJ2-7; clone_size: .; d_call: TRBD2; v_call: TRBV4-2; cdr3_aa: CASSQPPGGGGDEQYF; cdr3_nt: TGTGCCAGCAGCCAACCCCCCGGGGGGGGAGGGGACGAGCAGTACTTC
j_call: TRBJ1-5; clone_size: once; d_call: .; v_call: TRBV28; cdr3_aa: CASSLFRGGGRSQPQHF; cdr3_nt: TGTGCCAGCAGTTTATTTCGGGGCGGGGGCAGGAGTCAGCCCCAGCATTTT
j_call: TRBJ2-3; clone_size: .; d_call: .; v_call: TRBV9; cdr3_aa: CASSVDLRAGPDTQYF; cdr3_nt: TGTGCCAGCAGCGTAGATTTGCGAGCAGGTCCAGATACGCAGTATTTT
j_call: TRBJ2-1; clone_size: .; d_call: TRBD2; v_call: TRBV11-2; cdr3_aa: CASSRGGTSGYNEQFF; cdr3_nt: TGTGCCAGCAGCCGGGGGGGGACTAGCGGTTACAATGAGCAGTTCTTC
j_call: TRBJ2-7; clone_size: .; d_call: .; v_call: TRBV5-1; cdr3_aa: CASSAGLGLYEQYF; cdr3_nt: TGCGCCAGCAGCGCGGGACTTGGACTCTACGAGCAGTACTTC
j_call: TRBJ2-5; clone_size: .; d_call: TRBD2; v_call: TRBV13; cdr3_aa: CASSDTSGSETQYF; cdr3_nt: TGTGCCAGCAGCGATACTAGCGGGAGCGAGACCCAGTACTTC
j_call: TRBJ2-2; clone_size: .; d_call: .; v_call: TRBV7-9; cdr3_aa: CAPGGTANTGELFF; cdr3_nt: TGTGCCCCTGGCGGGACAGCGAACACCGGGGAGCTGTTTTTT
j_call: TRBJ1-5; clone_size: .; d_call: .; v_call: TRBV6-5; cdr3_aa: CASSRTGSRSQPQHF; cdr3_nt: TGTGCCAGCAGTCGTACGGGGTCTCGGAGTCAGCCCCAGCATTTT
j_call: TRBJ1-1; clone_size: .; d_call: .; v_call: TRBV18; cdr3_aa: CASSPKPGYTEAFF; cdr3_nt: TGTGCCAGCTCACCAAAACCAGGGTACACTGAAGCTTTCTTT
j_call: TRBJ1-1; clone_size: many; d_call: .; v_call: TRBV2; cdr3_aa: CASSGVGDTEAFF; cdr3_nt: TGTGCCAGCAGTGGGGTCGGGGACACTGAAGCTTTCTTT
j_call: TRBJ1-2; clone_size: many; d_call: TRBD1; v_call: TRBV7-9; cdr3_aa: CASPVDRTEYGYTF; cdr3_nt: TGTGCCAGCCCGGTGGACAGGACAGAGTATGGCTACACCTTC
j_call: TRBJ2-1; clone_size: .; d_call: .; v_call: TRBV27; cdr3_aa: CASSPQGGNEQFF; cdr3_nt: TGTGCCAGCAGCCCCCAGGGTGGGAATGAGCAGTTCTTC
j_call: TRBJ2-7; clone_size: .; d_call: .; v_call: TRBV6-1; cdr3_aa: CASSEDSQYF; cdr3_nt: TGTGCCAGCAGTGAGGACTCACAGTACTTC
j_call: TRBJ2-7; clone_size: few; d_call: .; v_call: TRBV2; cdr3_aa: CASSQVGQYEQYF; cdr3_nt: TGTGCCAGCAGTCAGGTGGGGCAATACGAGCAGTACTTC
j_call: TRBJ2-3; clone_size: .; d_call: .; v_call: TRBV5-5; cdr3_aa: CASSSQDTQYF; cdr3_nt: TGTGCCAGCAGCTCCCAAGATACGCAGTATTTT